This entry lists 30 T cell receptor beta chains sequenced from one sample in a study of cytomegalovirus exposure and HLA in healthy donors. The PCR was carried out with 60 Vbeta primers and 13 Jbeta primers. TCRdb keeps only in-frame clones here, not all; method: immunoSEQ multiplex PCR. This sample carries some 100,000 clones, 74% of them seen once, and the ten largest clones take 11%. The sequenced material came from PBMCs. The receptor source for this set is a woman aged 45-60 years in good health and CMV-seropositive.

The chain employs TRBV6-8 and TRBJ1-1; 10 nucleotides align to TRBD1. In germline, CDR1 is MNHGY, CDR2 SAAAGT. Trimming took 2 bases from V and 8 from J; bases not matched to a gene: 14. The CDR3 contains 17 residues. In DNA form, the CDR3 reads TGTGCCAGCAGTTACACGAATTTGACAGGGGGCGTGGGGGAAGCTTTCTTT. This codes for CASSYTNLTGGVGEAFF.

This chain links TRBV4-3 with TRBJ2-3; a weak D match, TRBD2 (5 bases). Germline-derived CDR1 and CDR2 are LGHNA and YSLEER. The CDR3 is 16 residues long. Trimming took 0 bases from V and 3 from J, leaving 13 bases between them. The CDR3 protein is CASSQESQLVTDTQYF. CDR3 DNA: TGCGCCAGCAGCCAAGAATCCCAACTAGTAACAGATACGCAGTATTTT.

This chain joins TRBV7-2 and TRBJ2-3; 7 nucleotides align to TRBD2. This CDR3 has 14 amino acids. V was pared by 4 bases and J by 6 bases, with 7 bases of the junction left unmatched. Germline CDR1 and CDR2: SGHTA and FQGNSA. The CDR3 loop is CASSSAGVWDTQYF. The CDR3 DNA reads as TGTGCCAGCAGCTCCGCGGGGGTGTGGGATACGCAGTATTTT.

The V and J genes are TRBV9 and TRBJ1-2, with D perhaps TRBD1 (6 bases). Trimming cost V 0 bases and J 5 bases, with 14 bases left between them. CDR1 SGDLS and CDR2 YYNGEE come from the germline V gene. The CDR3 consists of 15 residues. CDR3 residues: CASSVGEGGHYGYTF. The CDR3 DNA reads as TGTGCCAGCAGCGTAGGGGAGGGGGGACATTATGGCTACACCTTC.

In its sample, this clone was seen a few times. V and J are TRBV5-1 and TRBJ1-1; D is unclear. Germline CDR1 reads SGHRS; CDR2 reads YFSETQ. V was cut by 2 bases and J by 1 base, with 6 bases left in between. The CDR3 has 13 amino acids. The CDR3 spells CASSFAGNTEAFF. In DNA, the CDR3 is TGCGCCAGCAGCTTCGCGGGGAACACTGAAGCTTTCTTT.

The V gene is TRBV28, the J gene TRBJ1-1; 8 bases are shared with TRBD1. The CDR3 covers 14 residues. The J segment lost 5 bases and the V segment lost 6 bases, leaving 8 bases of the junction unmatched. Germline V gene sequence: CDR1 MDHEN, CDR2 SYDVKM. The CDR3 region has the DNA TGTGCCAGCAGAAGCCAGGGGGCGCGGACTGAAGCTTTCTTT. This encodes CASRSQGARTEAFF.

V gene TRBV4-1 combines with J gene TRBJ1-2; no clear D. This CDR3 has 16 residues. V was shortened by 0 bases and J by 5 bases, with 16 bases between the two germline ends. Germline-derived CDR1 and CDR2 are MGHRA and YSYEKL. The CDR3 DNA follows: TGCGCCAGCAGCCAAGATCTCCGCGGCGTCGTTTATGGCTACACCTTC. Residues: CASSQDLRGVVYGYTF.

The chain recombines TRBV7-2 with TRBJ1-3; the match to TRBD1 covers 7 bases. V was clipped by 5 bases and J by 0 bases; unmatched bases: 7. This CDR3 has 16 amino acids. CDR1 is SGHTA and CDR2 is FQGNSA in the germline V gene. Here the CDR3 DNA reads TGTGCCAGCAGCATTGGACAGGTTAGCTCTGGAAACACCATATATTTT. Residues: CASSIGQVSSGNTIYF.

Only a few counts were recorded for this clone. This chain uses TRBV7-9 with TRBJ2-2; 9 nucleotides match TRBD1. Germline V gene sequence: CDR1 SEHNR, CDR2 FQNEAQ (reference sequence). The V segment lost 4 bases and the J segment 5 bases; nucleotides outside the gene matches: 8. This CDR3 is built from 16 residues. CDR3 sequence (DNA): TGTGCCAGCAGCTCCACGGACAGGGGCTGGACCGGGGAGCTGTTTTTT. This gives the protein CASSSTDRGWTGELFF.

This chain links TRBV28 with TRBJ1-1; D is ambiguous. The CDR3 totals 12 residues. Trimming shortened V by 4 bases and J by 11 bases, and 14 bases separated the two germline ends. CDR1 and CDR2 from the germline V gene are MDHEN and SYDVKM. DNA for the CDR3: TGTGCCAGCAGTTCGGGCCTTGGGAGGGCTTTCTTT. It translates to CASSSGLGRAFF.

The V call is TRBV29-1, the J call TRBJ1-1; TRBD1 agrees at 7 bases. Trimming took 4 bases from V and 1 from J; bases not matched to a gene: 9. The germline gives CDR1 SQVTM, CDR2 ANQGSEA. The CDR3 sequence is 15 residues long. Written as DNA, the CDR3 is TGCAGCGTTGTCCGACAGGGTCGAGGGAACACTGAAGCTTTCTTT. Amino acid sequence: CSVVRQGRGNTEAFF.

V is TRBV5-1 and J is TRBJ2-7; D is possibly TRBD2 (5 bases). The CDR3 consists of 14 residues. Trimming pared 0 bases from V and 3 bases from J, leaving 10 bases between. Germline V gives CDR1 SGHRS, CDR2 YFSETQ. The CDR3 nucleotides read TGCGCCAGCAGCTTGGCCGGAGGAGGCTACGAGCAGTACTTC. As protein: CASSLAGGGYEQYF.

V and J are TRBV6-5 and TRBJ1-3, with a possible D match to TRBD1 (6 bases). Germline V gene lookup returns CDR1 MNHEY and CDR2 SVGAGI. The CDR3 runs to 15 residues. Trimming cost V 6 bases and J 2 bases, with 14 bases left between them. The CDR3 region is CASSLRDMAGNTIYF. The DNA for the CDR3 is TGTGCCAGCAGCCTAAGGGACATGGCTGGAAACACCATATATTTT.

This sequence joins TRBV7-9 and TRBJ2-3, with D unclear. Germline V gene sequence: CDR1 SEHNR, CDR2 FQNEAQ (reference sequence). V was trimmed by 5 bases and J by 2 bases, leaving 17 bases between them. This CDR3 is built from 16 residues. The CDR3: CASSRNLGSDTDTQYF. For the CDR3, the DNA is TGTGCCAGCAGCCGAAACCTCGGGTCAGACACAGATACGCAGTATTTT.

A note on this clone: The sample holds other DNA sequences that translate to the same CDR3. V is TRBV18 and J is TRBJ2-3; TRBD2 matches at 10 bases. The junction had 0 bases not matched to a gene; V was cut back by 2 bases and J by 1 base. The length of the CDR3 is 15 residues. Germline CDR1 KGHSH, CDR2 LQKENI. The CDR3 nucleotides read TGTGCCAGCTCACCAGGGACTAGCGGCACAGATACGCAGTATTTT. Its protein is CASSPGTSGTDTQYF. The whole variable domain, remainder taken from reference TRBV18 and TRBJ2-3, is NAGVMQNPRHLVRRRGQEARLRCSPMKGHSHVYWYRQLPEEGLKFMVYLQKENIIDESGMPKERFSAEFPKEGPSILRIQQVVRGDSAAYFCASSPGTSGTDTQYFGPGTRLTVL.

V usage is TRBV28 and J usage is TRBJ2-3, with 7 bases matching TRBD2. The CDR3 consists of 16 residues. With V trimmed by 7 bases and J by 1 base, 11 bases remained unmatched. CDR1 is MDHEN and CDR2 is SYDVKM in the germline V gene. The CDR3 DNA reads TGTGCCAGCAACGTTTACCCCCGGGGGGGCACAGATACGCAGTATTTT. Translation gives CASNVYPRGGTDTQYF. The variable domain in full, completed from reference TRBV28 and TRBJ2-3, reads DVKVTQSSRYLVKRTGEKVFLECVQDMDHENMFWYRQDPGLGLRLIYFSYDVKMKEKGDIPEGYSVSREKKERFSLILESASTNQTSMYLCASNVYPRGGTDTQYFGPGTRLTVL.

The CDR3 reads CASSPPGVYGYTF. The CDR3 bases are TGTGCCAGCTCACCACCCGGGGTCTATGGCTACACCTTC. The rearrangement links TRBV18 to TRBJ1-2; D gene uncertain. Germline V lookup: CDR1 KGHSH, CDR2 LQKENI. V was clipped by 0 bases and J by 4 bases, with 6 bases between them. The CDR3 has 13 amino acids.

This chain joins TRBV5-1 and TRBJ2-7; perhaps TRBD1 as D (5 bases). The CDR3 extends over 15 amino acids. V lost 0 bases to trimming and J lost 4 bases, with 14 bases between them. The germline CDR1 and CDR2 sequences are SGHRS and YFSETQ. CDR3 sequence reads: CASSLADTVSYEQYF. DNA for the CDR3: TGCGCCAGCAGCTTGGCGGACACAGTATCGTACGAGCAGTACTTC.

V and J are TRBV25-1 and TRBJ1-1, with unresolved D. In germline, CDR1 is MGHDK, CDR2 SYGVNS. This CDR3 comprises 11 residues. The germline V and J ends were trimmed by 6 bases and 10 bases, with 12 bases remaining between them. As DNA, the CDR3 is TGTGCCAGCAGGGCCGCAGGTGGAGCTTTCTTT. Its protein is CASRAAGGAFF.

The chain joins TRBV7-2 to TRBJ2-7, with TRBD1 as a possible D gene (6 bases). Trimming took off 6 bases at V and 0 bases at J, with 12 bases between the two ends. This CDR3 has 14 residues. The germline V gene has CDR1 SGHTA and CDR2 FQGNSA. The CDR3 bases are TGTGCCAGCAGGCCGCTCAGGGGCTCCTACGAGCAGTACTTC. Translated: CASRPLRGSYEQYF.

The CDR3 DNA reads TGTGCCAGCAACTCGAACAGGGTTCGGGGGGGAGGCTACACCTTC. Protein: CASNSNRVRGGGYTF. The V and J genes are TRBV2 and TRBJ1-2; D is perhaps TRBD1 (6 bases). Trimming removed 7 bases at V and 8 bases at J, with 23 bases between. The CDR3 sequence is 15 residues long. Germline loops: CDR1 SNHLY, CDR2 FYNNEI.

The chain combines TRBV19 with TRBJ1-1, with D unresolved. Looked up from germline, CDR1 is LNHDA and CDR2 is SQIVND (reference sequence). Deletions cut 3 bases from V and 0 bases from J, with 8 bases between. The CDR3 runs to 14 residues. CDR3 sequence reads: CASSMVRLNTEAFF. The CDR3 coding sequence is TGTGCCAGTAGTATGGTTAGATTGAACACTGAAGCTTTCTTT.

The chain links TRBV29-1 to TRBJ1-5; no definite D call. Trimming shortened V by 4 bases and J by 1 base, and 8 bases separated the two germline ends. This CDR3 is 13 amino acids long. The V gene's germline CDR1 is SQVTM and CDR2 ANQGSEA. Here the CDR3 reads CSVGGESNQPQHF. For the CDR3, the DNA is TGCAGCGTTGGGGGAGAGAGCAATCAGCCCCAGCATTTT. Full variable domain (missing parts from reference TRBV29-1 and TRBJ1-5): SAVISQKPSRDICQRGTSLTIQCQVDSQVTMMFWYRQQPGQSLTLIATANQGSEATYESGFVIDKFPISRPNLTFSTLTVSNMSPEDSSIYLCSVGGESNQPQHFGDGTRLSIL.

Of note for this clone: One end of the junction fails to match germline, which may point to a read error. This sequence joins TRBV5-1 and TRBJ1-1; D not certain. Germline V gives CDR1 SGHRS, CDR2 YFSETQ. CDR3 size: 14 residues. The CDR3 is CASSLSNLATKAFF. CDR3 DNA sequence: TGCGCCAGCAGCTTGAGCAACTTGGCCACTAAAGCTTTCTTT.

This clone has a handful of counts. V and J are TRBV29-1 and TRBJ1-2, with D unclear. The CDR3 is made up of 16 amino acids. In germline, CDR1 is SQVTM, CDR2 ANQGSEA. Trimming removed 6 bases at V and 1 base at J, with 21 bases between. CDR3: CSVEPPGRNLNYGYTF. The CDR3 DNA reads TGCAGCGTAGAACCACCGGGGAGAAACCTTAACTATGGCTACACCTTC.

V usage is TRBV6-6 and J usage is TRBJ1-1; 8 bases are a match to TRBD1. Germline assignment: CDR1 MNHNY and CDR2 SVGAGI (reference sequence). Trimming cost V 5 bases and J 5 bases; bases outside gene matches: 10. The CDR3 contains 15 residues. CDR3 amino acids: CASSHRQGKYTEAFF. The CDR3, as DNA: TGTGCCAGCAGTCATCGACAGGGGAAATATACTGAAGCTTTCTTT.

V is TRBV7-2 and J is TRBJ2-7, with 12 positions matching TRBD2. Unmatched junction bases numbered 3, after V lost 4 bases and J lost 2 bases. The CDR3 totals 15 residues. Germline values: CDR1 SGHTA, CDR2 FQGNSA. In DNA form, the CDR3 reads TGTGCCAGCAGCTCAGGACTAGCGGGAACCTACGAGCAGTACTTC. This encodes CASSSGLAGTYEQYF.

The J gene is TRBJ2-2, the V gene TRBV18; D gene uncertain. The CDR3 runs to 15 residues. Trimming removed 1 base from V and 4 bases from J, with 10 bases in between. The germline gives CDR1 KGHSH, CDR2 LQKENI. The CDR3 sequence: CASSPLTRRTGELFF. The CDR3 coding sequence is TGTGCCAGCTCACCACTCACTCGTCGCACCGGGGAGCTGTTTTTT. Full variable domain (outside the CDR3, taken from reference TRBV18 and TRBJ2-2): NAGVMQNPRHLVRRRGQEARLRCSPMKGHSHVYWYRQLPEEGLKFMVYLQKENIIDESGMPKERFSAEFPKEGPSILRIQQVVRGDSAAYFCASSPLTRRTGELFFGEGSRLTVL.

V usage is TRBV19 and J usage is TRBJ2-3; D unresolved. The CDR3 contains 13 residues. Trimming stripped 7 bases from V and 3 bases from J, with 11 bases between. Germline-derived CDR1 and CDR2 are LNHDA and SQIVND (reference sequence). The CDR3 DNA follows: TGTGCCAGTAAAGAGGAGTGGACAGATACGCAGTATTTT. It codes for CASKEEWTDTQYF.

V gene TRBV30 combines with J gene TRBJ2-6; 7 bases line up with TRBD1. This CDR3 has 18 residues. Germline V gene sequence: CDR1 GTSNPN, CDR2 SVGIG (reference sequence). Trimming cost V 0 bases and J 0 bases; bases outside gene matches: 8. This CDR3 reads CAWSVDRAAISGANVLTF. The CDR3 DNA reads TGTGCCTGGAGTGTCGACAGGGCGGCAATCTCTGGGGCCAACGTCCTGACTTTC.